These 19 T cell receptor beta chains originate from one sample sequenced in a study of CD8 T cells in ankylosing spondylitis. TCRdb ran MiXCR on the 5' RACE reads and lists one entry per CDR3 protein. Of 50,000 to 70,000 distinct CDR3 sequences in the sample, around 6.5% were seen once. Sequencing was done on a sample of synovial fluid, either unsorted or a sorted T cell fraction (not recorded which). These receptors were obtained from a male donor with ankylosing spondylitis.

This clonotype occurred a few times. The V gene is TRBV20-1, the J gene TRBJ1-2; D may be TRBD1 (6 bases). The CDR3 spans 13 residues. Per the germline V gene, CDR1 is DFQATT and CDR2 is SNEGSKA (reference sequence). Trimming shortened V by 2 bases and J by 3 bases, and 10 bases separated the two germline ends. The CDR3 DNA is TGCAGTGCTAGACCAGGGGTTGACTATGGCTACACCTTC. It specifies CSARPGVDYGYTF.

This clonotype was counted ten times or more. J is TRBJ2-3 and V is TRBV11-2; D gene uncertain. Looked up from germline, CDR1 is SGHAT and CDR2 is FQNNGV. CDR3 length: 13 amino acids. Trimming left V 5 bases short and J 4 bases short, with 10 bases between. CDR3 coding DNA: TGTGCCAGCAGCCGACCGTCGGCAGATACGCAGTATTTT. Its protein is CASSRPSADTQYF.

The chain carries TRBV7-9 and TRBJ2-1, with 11 bases matching TRBD1. Germline loops: CDR1 SEHNR, CDR2 FQNEAQ (reference sequence). This CDR3 is built from 15 residues. The ends lost 6 bases at V and 4 bases at J; junction bases unmatched: 5. CDR3 region: CASRGRDRGYNEQFF. The CDR3 DNA reads as TGTGCCAGCAGGGGCCGGGACAGGGGGTACAATGAGCAGTTCTTC.

This clonotype was observed a handful of times. This chain joins TRBV6-2 or TRBV6-3 and TRBJ2-1, with 8 bases aligning to TRBD1. With 6 bases clipped from V and 6 bases from J, the junction kept 4 bases outside the gene matches. This CDR3 region has 13 residues. Germline values: CDR1 MNHEY, CDR2 SVGEGT. The CDR3 DNA follows: TGTGCCAGCAGCCGACAGGGGAGCAATGAGCAGTTCTTC. The encoded protein is CASSRQGSNEQFF.

The sample holds a few counts of this clonotype. This chain joins TRBV2 and TRBJ2-5, with D perhaps matching TRBD2 (6 bases). The CDR3 contains 11 residues. V was pared by 8 bases and J by 5 bases, with 9 bases between. Looked up from germline, CDR1 is SNHLY and CDR2 is FYNNEI. The CDR3 loop is CASAAGETQYF. The CDR3 nucleotides read TGTGCCAGCGCCGCGGGGGAGACCCAGTACTTC.

Here the CDR3 reads CASSQVWGTGTTTGNEQFF. The CDR3 DNA sequence: TGTGCCAGCAGCCAAGTGTGGGGTACCGGGACTACGACGGGGAATGAGCAGTTCTTC. The chain has TRBV3-1 and TRBJ2-1, with 7 nucleotides matching TRBD2. The ends lost 1 base at V and 7 bases at J; junction bases unmatched: 19. The CDR3 contains 19 residues. In germline, CDR1 is LGHDT, CDR2 YNNKEL (reference sequence).

In this sample, this clonotype turned up many times. The chain couples TRBV20-1 to TRBJ2-4, with a weak D call TRBD2 (6 bases). Trimming cost V 6 bases and J 7 bases, with 16 bases left between them. Germline values: CDR1 DFQATT, CDR2 SNEGSKA (reference sequence). This CDR3 has 13 amino acids. DNA for the CDR3: TGCAGTGCCACCTCGGGAGCCCGGAACATTCAGTACTTC. Translation gives CSATSGARNIQYF.

This clonotype was detected ten times or more. V gene TRBV18 combines with J gene TRBJ2-7; 11 nucleotides line up with TRBD2. The V gene's germline CDR1 is KGHSH and CDR2 LQKENI. V shed 4 bases, J shed 1 base, and the junction held 9 bases outside the gene matches. The length of the CDR3 is 17 residues. This CDR3 is CASSLGLAGRFSYEQYF. CDR3 nucleotides: TGTGCCAGCTCACTTGGACTAGCGGGCCGTTTTTCCTACGAGCAGTACTTC.

The DNA of the CDR3 is TGTGCCAGCAGCCGGGACAGGGGAAGGGAGCAGTACTTC. This translates into CASSRDRGREQYF. This chain connects TRBV14 to TRBJ2-7; 10 bases match TRBD1. CDR1 is SGHDN and CDR2 is FVKESK in the germline V gene. V lost 4 bases to trimming and J lost 7 bases; unmatched junction nucleotides: 4. The CDR3 contains 13 residues.

This clonotype was found a few times. The chain employs TRBV6-1 and TRBJ2-1; D unresolved. This CDR3 is built from 13 residues. Germline CDR1 MNHNS, CDR2 SASEGT. The ends were cut back, 6 bases at V and 4 bases at J, with 10 bases in the middle. CDR3 in amino acids: CASRTRWYNEQFF. CDR3 nucleotide sequence: TGTGCCAGCAGGACCAGGTGGTACAATGAGCAGTTCTTC.

This clonotype has ten or more counts. The chain carries TRBV11-2 and TRBJ2-7, with D unresolved. Germline CDR1 is SGHAT and CDR2 is FQNNGV. The CDR3 is made up of 13 amino acids. V lost 0 bases and J lost 6, with 9 bases in between. CDR3 protein: CASSLERALEQYF. DNA for the CDR3: TGTGCCAGCAGCTTAGAACGGGCACTCGAGCAGTACTTC.

The V and J genes are TRBV28 and TRBJ2-7; tentatively, D is TRBD2 (5 bases). The V end lost 8 bases, the J end lost 7 bases, and 21 bases lay between the germline ends. The CDR3 consists of 14 residues. The germline V gene encodes CDR1 MDHEN and CDR2 SYDVKM. CDR3 in amino acids: CASLDEGNWREQYF. The CDR3 nucleotides are TGTGCCAGCCTTGATGAGGGTAACTGGAGGGAGCAGTACTTC.

Many counts were recorded for this clonotype. The V call is TRBV24-1, the J call TRBJ1-5, with D possibly TRBD1 on 6 matching bases. V was clipped by 3 bases and J by 7 bases, with 9 bases between them. The germline V gene has CDR1 KGHDR and CDR2 SFDVKD. The CDR3 length is 13 residues. CDR3 in DNA: TGTGCCACCAGTGATAGGGGGGACCAGCCCCAGCATTTT. It specifies CATSDRGDQPQHF.

This clonotype occurred many times. The chain couples TRBV28 to TRBJ2-7; the D gene could be TRBD1 or TRBD2 (6 bases each). This CDR3 has 15 residues. Per the germline V gene, CDR1 is MDHEN and CDR2 is SYDVKM. V was pared by 3 bases and J by 1 base, with 13 bases between. The CDR3: CASSFGGSQSYEQYF. In DNA, the CDR3 is TGTGCCAGCAGTTTCGGGGGCTCGCAGTCCTACGAGCAGTACTTC.

This clonotype was observed at least ten times. The CDR3 DNA sequence: TGTGCCAGCAGCCAAGAGAGTAGGGGGGGAGTGGAGCCCCAGCATTTT. This sequence encodes CASSQESRGGVEPQHF. V and J are TRBV4-2 and TRBJ1-5; possible D gene TRBD1, 6 bases. CDR3 length equals 16 residues. Trimming left V 0 bases short and J 8 bases short, with 17 bases between. The germline V gene encodes CDR1 LGHNA and CDR2 YNFKEQ.

There are many counts of this clonotype. The chain employs TRBV5-1 and TRBJ2-1, with D maybe TRBD1 (6 bases). V dropped 4 bases and J dropped 5 bases, with 25 bases sitting between them. The CDR3 contains 18 residues. The germline gives CDR1 SGHRS, CDR2 YFSETQ. The CDR3 is CASSAWVAGADGDNEQFF. CDR3 sequence (DNA): TGCGCCAGCAGCGCTTGGGTCGCAGGGGCCGATGGCGACAATGAGCAGTTCTTC. Complete variable domain (other parts from reference TRBV5-1 and TRBJ2-1): KAGVTQTPRYLIKTRGQQVTLSCSPISGHRSVSWYQQTPGQGLQFLFEYFSETQRNKGNFPGRFSGRQFSNSRSEMNVSTLELGDSALYLCASSAWVAGADGDNEQFFGPGTRLTVL.

This clonotype qualifies as medium-sized. The chain joins TRBV24-1 to TRBJ2-2; D not resolved. The length of the CDR3 is 16 residues. CDR1 and CDR2 from the germline V gene are KGHDR and SFDVKD. V gave up 3 bases and J gave up 6 bases, with 16 bases separating them. The chain's CDR3 is CATSDGRKPGAGELFF. The CDR3 DNA follows: TGTGCCACCAGTGATGGCCGTAAACCAGGTGCCGGGGAGCTGTTTTTT.

Many counts were recorded for this clonotype. The V gene is TRBV7-9, the J gene TRBJ2-1, with no clear D. Trimming stripped 0 bases from V and 0 bases from J, with 6 bases between. The V gene's germline CDR1 is SEHNR and CDR2 FQNEAQ (reference sequence). The CDR3 runs 15 residues. The CDR3 sequence: CASSLAEPSYNEQFF. CDR3 DNA sequence: TGTGCCAGCAGCTTAGCGGAGCCCTCCTACAATGAGCAGTTCTTC.

This clonotype was found many times. This sequence joins TRBV15 and TRBJ2-1; a weak D match, TRBD2 (5 bases). CDR1 is LNHNV, CDR2 YYDKDF, per germline (reference sequence). V was clipped by 1 base and J by 2 bases, with 12 bases between them. The CDR3 runs 16 residues. The CDR3 region has the DNA TGTGCCACCAGCAGAGTATCTAGCCATACCTACAATGAGCAGTTCTTC. Translating it yields CATSRVSSHTYNEQFF.